The 18 T cell receptor beta chains in this list originate from one sample, sequenced in a study of blood T cells in healthy people across ages. The use of a sample-barcoded 5' primer and a J-beta primer mix characterized a second PCR of roughly 6 to 11 cycles. One entry per CDR3 protein results from TCRdb running MiXCR on the 5' RACE reads. Of 1.5 million or so distinct CDR3 sequences detected, 35% to 45% appear once; the ten largest clones hold more than 4%. The sequencing sample was made of blood. The receptors were sampled from a woman between 18 and 29 years old in good health.

This clonotype was seen a handful of times. The V gene is TRBV12-3 or TRBV12-4, the J gene TRBJ2-1; D not resolved. This CDR3 contains 15 residues. V was cut by 5 bases and J by 3 bases, with 14 bases left in between. The CDR3 DNA reads as TGTGCCAGCAGTCCCCCACTGGGCCACTACAATGAGCAGTTCTTC. This sequence encodes CASSPPLGHYNEQFF.

This chain connects TRBV5-1 to TRBJ2-7; D ambiguous. The length of the CDR3 is 15 residues. Trimming left V 4 bases short and J 0 bases short, with 14 bases between. Germline values: CDR1 SGHRS, CDR2 YFSETQ. Here the CDR3 DNA reads TGCGCCAGCAGCACCTTGTCGGGCACCTCCTACGAGCAGTACTTC. Amino acid sequence: CASSTLSGTSYEQYF. Full variable domain (remainder filled in from reference TRBV5-1 and TRBJ2-7): KAGVTQTPRYLIKTRGQQVTLSCSPISGHRSVSWYQQTPGQGLQFLFEYFSETQRNKGNFPGRFSGRQFSNSRSEMNVSTLELGDSALYLCASSTLSGTSYEQYFGPGTRLTVT.

The chain is built from TRBV20-1 and TRBJ2-5; unclear D gene. The last part of the DNA fits TRBJ2-7 better; the J call may be wrong. The CDR3 totals 14 residues. CDR1 and CDR2 from the germline V gene are DFQATT and SNEGSKA (reference sequence). The CDR3 spells CSARDQKVICEQYF. The CDR3 DNA follows: TGCAGTGCTAGAGATCAAAAGGTCATCTGCGAGCAGTACTTC.

The chain has TRBV11-2 and TRBJ2-7; D unclear. The assigned J gene may be wrong: the sequence end matches TRBJ2-5 better. The CDR3 extends over 14 amino acids. In germline, CDR1 is SGHAT, CDR2 FQNNGV. The chain's CDR3 is CASSPSPAGVTQYF. Written as DNA, the CDR3 is TGTGCCAGCAGCCCCTCCCCGGCAGGAGTGACCCAGTACTTC.

This clonotype has only a few counts. The V gene is TRBV6-2 or TRBV6-3, the J gene TRBJ2-4; 7 bases are shared with TRBD1. With V trimmed by 4 bases and J by 1 base, 19 bases remained unmatched. There are 20 residues in the CDR3. Germline V gene lookup returns CDR1 MNHEY and CDR2 SVGEGT. The CDR3 DNA follows: TGTGCCAGCAGTTTCTCATCGACCTCGACAGGGCGGTGGGCCAAAAACATTCAGTACTTC. Protein product: CASSFSSTSTGRWAKNIQYF.

This clonotype was detected a few times. V gene TRBV25-1 combines with J gene TRBJ1-4, with 8 bases aligning to TRBD1. Germline V gene sequence: CDR1 MGHDK, CDR2 SYGVNS. V lost 4 bases and J lost 3; bases outside the gene matches: 1. The CDR3 length is 14 residues. Here the CDR3 reads CASSGQGSNEKLFF. In nucleotides, the CDR3 is TGTGCCAGCAGTGGACAGGGGTCTAATGAAAAACTGTTTTTT.

V usage is TRBV7-6 and J usage is TRBJ1-4; D ambiguous. V was cut by 5 bases and J by 7 bases, with 11 bases left in between. This CDR3 has 13 amino acids. The V gene's germline CDR1 is SGHVS and CDR2 FNYEAQ. The CDR3 nucleotides are TGTGCCAGCAGCCGTTCTGAGGGTGAAAAACTGTTTTTT. This gives the protein CASSRSEGEKLFF. Full variable domain (outside the CDR3, taken from reference TRBV7-6 and TRBJ1-4): GAGVSQSPRYKVTKRGQDVALRCDPISGHVSLYWYRQALGQGPEFLTYFNYEAQQDKSGLPNDRFSAERPEGSISTLTIQRTEQRDSAMYRCASSRSEGEKLFFGSGTQLSVL.

Concerning this clonotype: An end of the junction differs from the germline gene, which may be a read error. V gene TRBV27 combines with J gene TRBJ1-1; unclear D gene. The CDR3 is 16 residues long. Germline V gene sequence: CDR1 MNHEY, CDR2 SMNVEV (reference sequence). CDR3 in amino acids: CANSSDTATENTEAFF. In nucleotides, the CDR3 is TGTGCCAACAGTTCCGATACAGCAACCGAGAACACTGAAGCTTTCTTT.

The chain links TRBV7-9 to TRBJ1-1; 11 nucleotides line up with TRBD1. V lost 5 bases, J lost 3 bases, and 8 bases stayed unmatched. Germline lookup yields CDR1 SEHNR and CDR2 FQNEAQ (reference sequence). The length of the CDR3 is 16 residues. The CDR3 is CASSKGQGVEYTEAFF. CDR3 nucleotides: TGTGCCAGCAGCAAGGGACAGGGGGTGGAATACACTGAAGCTTTCTTT.

The chain couples TRBV14 to TRBJ1-4; D perhaps matches TRBD1 (5 bases). Deletions cut 4 bases from V and 10 bases from J, with 19 bases between. The germline V gene encodes CDR1 SGHDN and CDR2 FVKESK. This CDR3 is built from 15 residues. CDR3 in amino acids: CASSPRHIGDGKLFF. The CDR3 nucleotides read TGTGCCAGCAGCCCCCGACATATTGGGGACGGAAAACTGTTTTTT.

The chain uses TRBV20-1 and TRBJ1-1, with D possibly TRBD1 on 6 matching bases. The CDR3 is 15 residues long. The V gene lost 0 bases and the J gene lost 5 bases, with 16 bases spanning the gap. The germline gives CDR1 DFQATT, CDR2 SNEGSKA (reference sequence). CDR3 sequence reads: CSARDLRGARTEAFF. The DNA for the CDR3 is TGCAGTGCTAGAGATTTACGGGGGGCTAGAACTGAAGCTTTCTTT.

The gene calls are TRBV5-1 and TRBJ2-6; D call uncertain. This CDR3 has 14 residues. Germline V gene data show CDR1 as SGHRS and CDR2 as YFSETQ. The V and J ends lost 2 bases and 4 bases respectively, with 7 bases between them. The CDR3 DNA sequence: TGCGCCAGCAGCTTAACTACGGGGGCCAACGTCCTGACTTTC. It translates to CASSLTTGANVLTF.

The V call is TRBV19, the J call TRBJ2-1, with 10 bases matching TRBD2. Germline loops: CDR1 LNHDA, CDR2 SQIVND (reference sequence). The CDR3 is made up of 15 amino acids. Germline trimming cut 1 base from V and 5 bases from J; bases unmatched to any gene: 2. This CDR3 is CASSIVLAGNNEQFF. The CDR3 nucleotides read TGTGCCAGTAGTATAGTACTAGCGGGGAACAATGAGCAGTTCTTC.

This chain connects TRBV6-1 to TRBJ2-3; TRBD2 aligns across 8 bases. V dropped 3 bases and J dropped 5; count of bases not matched to a gene: 7. CDR1 is MNHNS and CDR2 is SASEGT in the germline V gene. This CDR3 has 15 residues. CDR3 sequence: CASSEAGGGGDTQYF. The CDR3 coding sequence is TGTGCCAGCAGTGAGGCGGGGGGCGGGGGAGATACGCAGTATTTT.

The rearrangement uses TRBV12-3 or TRBV12-4 and TRBJ2-7, with D perhaps TRBD2 (5 bases). The V and J ends lost 5 bases and 2 bases respectively, with 10 bases between them. CDR3 length: 13 amino acids. CDR3 region: CASSHLAAYEQYF. The CDR3 DNA reads as TGTGCCAGCAGTCACCTAGCCGCCTACGAGCAGTACTTC.

The chain links TRBV14 to TRBJ1-1; 8 nucleotides agree with TRBD1. The CDR3 consists of 17 residues. V lost 0 bases and J lost 3; bases outside the gene matches: 9. CDR1 is SGHDN, CDR2 FVKESK, per germline. DNA for the CDR3: TGTGCCAGCAGCCAAGATCAGGGGGCTGTGGAGGACACTGAAGCTTTCTTT. The encoded protein is CASSQDQGAVEDTEAFF.

The chain combines TRBV4-3 with TRBJ1-5, with unresolved D. V was trimmed by 0 bases and J by 2 bases, leaving 8 bases between them. The germline V gene has CDR1 LGHNA and CDR2 YSLEER. The CDR3 runs to 15 residues. CDR3 loop: CASSQELVGNQPQHF. The CDR3 DNA follows: TGCGCCAGCAGCCAAGAGTTGGTAGGCAATCAGCCCCAGCATTTT.

The chain employs TRBV10-3 and TRBJ2-7, with a weak D call TRBD1 (5 bases). CDR1 is ENHRY, CDR2 SYGVKD, per germline. V gave up 6 bases and J gave up 5 bases, with 11 bases separating them. The CDR3 spans 12 residues. The DNA for the CDR3 is TGTGCCATCAGCCCCCTGACAGACGAGCAGTACTTC. Protein: CAISPLTDEQYF.